This T cell receptor (beta chain) was captured in a study of siplizumab effects on memory and regulatory T cells. For this clone: The antigen remains unidentified.

The data were produced by immunoSEQ multiplex PCR, yet TCRdb's version contains in-frame clones alone and is incomplete. This repertoire shows under 7,500 clones, 65% to 70% found once; its top ten account for around 46%. Study-wide results and caveats: It seemed that naive T cells were more diverse than memory cells and were major contributors to the alloresponse. Assignment of a naive or memory phenotype failed for roughly 75-95% of the proliferating CD4+ or CD8+ clones.

For a few donor pairs, CD4+ naive/memory and CD8+ naive/effector-memory/TEMRA unstimulated subsets were also sequenced. The germline V gene encodes CDR1 SGHVS and CDR2 FQNEAQ. CDR3 length: 15 amino acids. The ends were cut back, 1 base at V and 7 bases at J, with 14 bases in the middle. V is TRBV7-8 and J is TRBJ2-1; maybe TRBD2 (6 bases). Sequenced: effector memory CD8+ T cells sorted from blood. Regarding subset: unstimulated CD8+ effector memory T cells. The source is a human donor in good health. The chain's CDR3 is CASSLGAAGGNEQFF. CDR3 DNA: TGTGCCAGCAGCTTAGGAGCCGCCGGGGGAAATGAGCAGTTCTTC. Full variable domain (rest looked up from reference TRBV7-8 and TRBJ2-1): GAGVSQSPRYKVAKRGQDVALRCDPISGHVSLFWYQQALGQGPEFLTYFQNEAQLDKSGLPSDRFFAERPEGSVSTLKIQRTQQEDSAVYLCASSLGAAGGNEQFFGPGTRLTVL.